A single sample gave rise to the 30 T cell receptor beta chains below, sequenced in a study of cytomegalovirus exposure and HLA in healthy donors. The study ran its PCR with 60 Vbeta and 13 Jbeta primers. Sequenced by immunoSEQ multiplex PCR; TCRdb stores in-frame clones only, minus some. Among roughly 150,000 clones, 70% to 80% were seen once, and the ten largest hold 13% to 15%. Sequencing was performed on PBMCs. These TCRs come from a woman in her 40s in good health and CMV-seronegative.

The chain combines TRBV28 with TRBJ2-5, with D possibly TRBD2 on 5 matching bases. The assigned J gene may be wrong: the sequence end matches TRBJ2-7 better. The CDR3 consists of 13 residues. CDR1 MDHEN and CDR2 SYDVKM come from the germline V gene. The CDR3 is CAIGRGKIYEQYF. The CDR3 region has the DNA TGTGCCATAGGTCGGGGAAAGATCTACGAGCAGTACTTC.

This clone was found a few times. The chain carries TRBV10-3 and TRBJ1-5, with 9 bases that match TRBD1. Trimming at V came to 3 bases and at J to 7 bases, leaving 7 bases not matched to a gene. The CDR3 has 15 residues. Germline V gene data show CDR1 as ENHRY and CDR2 as SYGVKD. The CDR3 is CAISEIQGAGQPQHF. Here the CDR3 DNA reads TGTGCCATCAGTGAAATACAGGGGGCGGGGCAGCCCCAGCATTTT.

The J gene is TRBJ2-1, the V gene TRBV4-1; D possibly corresponds to TRBD1 (7 bases). V gave up 7 bases and J gave up 7 bases, with 11 bases separating them. The CDR3 consists of 12 residues. Looked up from germline, CDR1 is MGHRA and CDR2 is YSYEKL. The CDR3 here is CASNQGGNEQFF. The CDR3 DNA follows: TGCGCCAGCAACCAGGGGGGAAATGAGCAGTTCTTC.

This chain links TRBV19 with TRBJ2-7; 8 bases are shared with TRBD1. With V trimmed by 4 bases and J by 6 bases, 11 bases remained unmatched. The CDR3 covers 15 residues. Germline values: CDR1 LNHDA, CDR2 SQIVND (reference sequence). The CDR3 sequence is CASSTHDRGGGEQYF. The CDR3 DNA reads as TGTGCCAGTAGTACCCACGACAGGGGTGGGGGCGAGCAGTACTTC.

This clone was observed a handful of times. The genes are TRBV25-1 and TRBJ1-5; D unclear. This CDR3 is built from 13 residues. CDR1 MGHDK and CDR2 SYGVNS come from the germline V gene. V gave up 4 bases and J gave up 3 bases, with 7 bases separating them. For the CDR3, the DNA is TGTGCCAGCAGTGCAGGAATCAATCAGCCCCAGCATTTT. Its translation is CASSAGINQPQHF.

This rearrangement joins TRBV27 to TRBJ2-7; TRBD2 aligns across 10 bases. J gave up 6 bases and V 3 bases, and 5 bases lay outside the gene matches. The CDR3 has 14 amino acids. Germline assignment: CDR1 MNHEY and CDR2 SMNVEV (reference sequence). Here the CDR3 reads CASSLSGRATEQYF. For the CDR3, the DNA is TGTGCCAGCAGTTTGAGCGGGAGGGCCACCGAGCAGTACTTC.

This clone was seen only a few times. The chain links TRBV15 to TRBJ2-6; D remains ambiguous. The CDR3 is made up of 12 amino acids. Germline assignment: CDR1 LNHNV and CDR2 YYDKDF (reference sequence). V was cut by 8 bases and J by 4 bases, with 6 bases left in between. The CDR3 DNA reads TGTGCCACCCGGTCAGGGGCCAACGTCCTGACTTTC. As protein: CATRSGANVLTF.

In regard to this clone: This is likely a read error, given that the CDR3 carries no conserved phenylalanine or tryptophan at its end. It is unclear where the CDR3 begins or ends on the DNA, so no DNA is shown, and the CDR3 is as TCRdb lists it. The chain has TRBV6-4 and TRBJ2-7; the DNA was not compared with TRBD1, the D call given in the table. The CDR3 adds up to 8 amino acids, both ends counted. Germline V lookup: CDR1 MRHNA, CDR2 SNTAGT. CDR3 protein: CASSVRTH.

V usage is TRBV29-1 and J usage is TRBJ2-2, with 10 positions matching TRBD1. Trimming took 6 bases from V and 5 from J; bases not matched to a gene: 3. This CDR3 spans 13 amino acids. Germline CDR1 is SQVTM and CDR2 is ANQGSEA. CDR3 in amino acids: CSVGTGETGELFF. CDR3 bases: TGCAGCGTGGGGACAGGGGAGACCGGGGAGCTGTTTTTT.

The chain employs TRBV10-3 and TRBJ2-7, with TRBD1 as a possible D gene (9 bases). Germline V lookup: CDR1 ENHRY, CDR2 SYGVKD. The CDR3 is 17 residues long. V was shortened by 7 bases and J by 4 bases, with 26 bases between the two germline ends. The CDR3 sequence: CAIKGTGQGGGLYEQYF. The CDR3 coding sequence is TGTGCCATCAAGGGGACAGGGCAGGGCGGGGGGCTATACGAGCAGTACTTC.

This clone was recorded only once. J is TRBJ1-5 and V is TRBV7-9; TRBD1 might be the D (6 bases). CDR1 and CDR2 from the germline V gene are SEHNR and FQNEAQ (reference sequence). The V end was cut by 5 bases, the J end by 5 bases, with 13 bases between. The CDR3 contains 14 residues. The CDR3 spells CASSAQGRDQPQHF. Written as DNA, the CDR3 is TGTGCCAGCAGCGCACAGGGTCGGGATCAGCCCCAGCATTTT.

This sequence joins TRBV28 and TRBJ2-5, with 9 bases identical to TRBD1. The trim removed 5 bases at V and 4 bases at J, leaving 5 bases unmatched. Germline V gene sequence: CDR1 MDHEN, CDR2 SYDVKM. The length of the CDR3 is 14 residues. The CDR3 DNA reads TGTGCCAGCAGTCGGATGACAGGGGGAGAGACCCAGTACTTC. Its protein is CASSRMTGGETQYF.

This clone was recorded at least ten times. The V and J genes are TRBV4-2 and TRBJ1-2; 7 positions agree with TRBD1. The V segment lost 8 bases and the J segment 6 bases; nucleotides outside the gene matches: 12. This CDR3 comprises 14 residues. In germline, CDR1 is LGHNA, CDR2 YNFKEQ. CDR3 sequence (DNA): TGTGCCAGCCAGGGGGATGAGGTTTATAATGGCTACACCTTC. Translating gives CASQGDEVYNGYTF.

The chain uses TRBV7-2 and TRBJ2-5; 7 bases are shared with TRBD1. CDR3 length: 13 residues. Germline values: CDR1 SGHTA, CDR2 FQGNSA. Trimming at V came to 4 bases and at J to 2 bases, leaving 1 base not matched to a gene. CDR3 sequence: CASSWGQQETQYF. The DNA of the CDR3 is TGTGCCAGCAGCTGGGGACAGCAAGAGACCCAGTACTTC. Looking up the rest from reference TRBV7-2 and TRBJ2-5 gives the full variable domain: GAGVSQSPSNKVTEKGKDVELRCDPISGHTALYWYRQSLGQGLEFLIYFQGNSAPDKSGLPSDRFSAERTGGSVSTLTIQRTQQEDSAVYLCASSWGQQETQYFGPGTRLLVL.

Here the CDR3 DNA reads TGTGCCAGCAGTTTATCGTCAGGGGGTCGGGATGAGCAGTTCTTC. Its protein is CASSLSSGGRDEQFF. V usage is TRBV28 and J usage is TRBJ2-1, with TRBD1 matching 7 bases. J lost 8 bases, V lost 1 base, and 8 bases had no gene match. CDR1 is MDHEN and CDR2 is SYDVKM in the germline V gene. There are 15 residues in the CDR3.

This rearrangement joins TRBV6-5 to TRBJ1-6; 7 bases are a match to TRBD1. From germline, CDR1 is MNHEY and CDR2 SVGAGI. This CDR3 has 13 residues. Trimming removed 6 bases from V and 6 bases from J; junction bases left unmatched: 2. The CDR3, as DNA: TGTGCCAGCAGCAGGGACAGTAATTCACCCCTCCACTTT. Its protein product is CASSRDSNSPLHF.

The rearrangement uses TRBV5-6 and TRBJ1-2, with 11 bases matching TRBD1. Germline V gene lookup returns CDR1 SGHDT and CDR2 YYEEEE. Trimming at V came to 4 bases and at J to 6 bases, leaving 2 bases not matched to a gene. This CDR3 region has 13 residues. For the CDR3, the DNA is TGTGCCAGCAGCCGGGACAGGGGGAATGGCTACACCTTC. As protein: CASSRDRGNGYTF.

The V call is TRBV11-2, the J call TRBJ1-1; D might be TRBD1 (6 bases). In germline, CDR1 is SGHAT, CDR2 FQNNGV. This CDR3 spans 14 amino acids. Trimming left V 5 bases short and J 6 bases short, with 16 bases between. This chain's CDR3 is CASSKNRAGAEAFF. CDR3 nucleotides: TGTGCCAGCAGCAAAAACAGGGCCGGGGCTGAAGCTTTCTTT.

The V gene is TRBV7-9, the J gene TRBJ1-1; TRBD1 aligns across 7 bases. CDR1 and CDR2 from the germline V gene are SEHNR and FQNEAQ (reference sequence). V was pared by 5 bases and J by 1 base, with 7 bases of the junction left unmatched. The CDR3 runs 15 residues. Here the CDR3 reads CASSPRTGPNTEAFF. For the CDR3, the DNA is TGTGCCAGCAGCCCTCGGACAGGTCCGAACACTGAAGCTTTCTTT.

The chain carries TRBV4-2 and TRBJ1-5; D unclear. The CDR3 totals 14 residues. CDR1 is LGHNA and CDR2 is YNFKEQ in the germline V gene. V dropped 0 bases and J dropped 14 bases, with 17 bases sitting between them. The CDR3 protein is CASSQECLVAGKHF. CDR3 DNA sequence: TGTGCCAGCAGCCAAGAGTGTCTCGTGGCAGGTAAGCATTTT.

The V and J genes are TRBV11-2 and TRBJ2-7, with TRBD2 matching over 7 bases. Germline CDR1 is SGHAT and CDR2 is FQNNGV. This CDR3 contains 14 residues. With 5 bases clipped from V and 0 bases from J, the junction kept 4 bases outside the gene matches. CDR3 nucleotides: TGTGCCAGCAGCCCCGGGGGGTTCTCCTACGAGCAGTACTTC. Translated: CASSPGGFSYEQYF.

The chain couples TRBV7-9 to TRBJ1-1; TRBD1 is a possible D gene (6 bases). V was pared by 3 bases and J by 0 bases, with 8 bases between. Germline CDR1 reads SEHNR; CDR2 reads FQNEAQ (reference sequence). The CDR3 runs to 14 residues. Here the CDR3 reads CASSFDRLNTEAFF. Here the CDR3 DNA reads TGTGCCAGCAGCTTCGACAGGCTGAACACTGAAGCTTTCTTT.

This chain joins TRBV28 and TRBJ1-5, with D unresolved. Germline V lookup: CDR1 MDHEN, CDR2 SYDVKM. V gave up 5 bases and J gave up 6 bases, with 14 bases separating them. This CDR3 has 14 amino acids. In DNA form, the CDR3 reads TGTGCCAGCAGTACCGGGGATAGGGTTCAGCCCCAGCATTTT. It encodes CASSTGDRVQPQHF.

The V gene is TRBV5-1, the J gene TRBJ2-5; 9 nucleotides match TRBD2. V shed 6 bases, J shed 11 bases, and the junction held 14 bases outside the gene matches. This CDR3 region has 14 residues. Looked up from germline, CDR1 is SGHRS and CDR2 is YFSETQ. CDR3 sequence reads: CASNYAGGPGEQYF. The CDR3 bases are TGCGCCAGCAACTACGCGGGAGGGCCAGGGGAGCAGTACTTC.

This clone has a single count. Other DNA sequences in the same sample also yield this CDR3. The chain carries TRBV30 and TRBJ1-6; tentative D call: TRBD1 (6 bases). The CDR3 has 13 residues. With 2 bases removed from V and 13 bases from J, the gap between germline ends came to 15 bases. CDR1 GTSNPN and CDR2 SVGIG come from the germline V gene (reference sequence). The CDR3 loop is CAWSQGSPSPLHF. The CDR3 DNA is TGTGCCTGGAGTCAGGGGTCACCTTCGCCCCTCCACTTT.

V and J are TRBV27 and TRBJ1-1; TRBD1 matches 9 bases. Germline CDR1 and CDR2: MNHEY and SMNVEV (reference sequence). This CDR3 spans 14 amino acids. The trim removed 5 bases at V and 4 bases at J, leaving 5 bases unmatched. The CDR3 sequence: CASSTKTGGTEAFF. The CDR3 bases are TGTGCCAGCAGTACGAAGACAGGGGGCACTGAAGCTTTCTTT.

The V call is TRBV6-1, the J call TRBJ2-5; D uncertain. Trimming pared 7 bases from V and 1 base from J, leaving 10 bases between. The CDR3 totals 13 residues. Germline V gene data show CDR1 as MNHNS and CDR2 as SASEGT. The CDR3 protein is CASTRIVQETQYF. CDR3 DNA sequence: TGTGCCAGCACGCGAATCGTCCAAGAGACCCAGTACTTC.

V gene TRBV18 combines with J gene TRBJ1-5; weak D call: TRBD1 (5 bases). The germline CDR1 and CDR2 sequences are KGHSH and LQKENI. Trimming removed 2 bases from V and 1 base from J, with 9 bases in between. This CDR3 is 15 amino acids long. CDR3 protein: CASSPYRQSNQPQHF. CDR3 coding DNA: TGTGCCAGCTCACCATACCGACAGAGCAATCAGCCCCAGCATTTT.

CDR3 sequence (DNA): TGTGCCAGCAGTGAGTTGTTTGGAGCTCATAACACCGGGGAGCTGTTTTTT. Translated: CASSELFGAHNTGELFF. The chain joins TRBV6-4 to TRBJ2-2, with D unresolved. This CDR3 spans 17 amino acids. Germline V gives CDR1 MRHNA, CDR2 SNTAGT. V shed 3 bases and J shed 2 bases, with 16 bases lying between them.

This clone was counted once. A read error may produce the germline difference seen at one junction end. The chain couples TRBV4-1 to TRBJ2-4; D is possibly TRBD2 (7 bases). Germline V gene data show CDR1 as MGHRA and CDR2 as YSYEKL. The CDR3 is 16 amino acids. CDR3 bases: TGCGCCAGCAGCCAAGTATCACGCGGGGGCAAAAACAGTCAGTACTTC. Residues: CASSQVSRGGKNSQYF.